Below are 23 T cell receptor beta chains sequenced from a single sample in a study. MiXCR, applied by TCRdb to the RT-PCR reads, yields one record per CDR3 protein. The sample has about 700,000 distinct CDR3 sequences, 14% seen once. The sample was memory CD4+ T cells from blood. All receptors derive from a female donor in good health, serving as a healthy control.

This clonotype was recorded at least ten times. The rearrangement links TRBV12-3 or TRBV12-4 to TRBJ2-5; unclear D gene. The CDR3 covers 15 residues. The V end lost 7 bases, the J end lost 3 bases, and 18 bases lay between the germline ends. CDR3 in amino acids: CASTLTHSYEETQYF. Written as DNA, the CDR3 is TGTGCCAGCACCTTGACCCATAGTTACGAAGAGACCCAGTACTTC.

This clonotype has a handful of counts. The CDR3 region has the DNA TGCGCCAGCAGCTTGGGATTGGGACAGCTTAGCTCTGGGGCCAACGTCCTGACTTTC. It is translated as CASSLGLGQLSSGANVLTF. The rearrangement uses TRBV5-1 and TRBJ2-6; 7 positions agree with TRBD1. In germline, CDR1 is SGHRS, CDR2 YFSETQ. The length of the CDR3 is 19 residues. With V trimmed by 0 bases and J by 0 bases, 9 bases remained unmatched.

The table lists this clonotype with a few counts. The chain joins TRBV5-5 to TRBJ2-3, with 11 bases matching TRBD1. This CDR3 comprises 16 residues. Germline values: CDR1 SGHKS, CDR2 YYEKEE (reference sequence). The V and J ends lost 5 bases and 4 bases, in that order; junction bases with no gene match: 9. In DNA, the CDR3 is TGTGCCAGCAGGCTTCCCGGACAGGGGGCTGCAGATACGCAGTATTTT. It encodes CASRLPGQGAADTQYF.

At least ten counts were recorded for this clonotype. This sequence joins TRBV28 and TRBJ2-7; D remains unclear. This CDR3 region has 11 residues. Germline loops: CDR1 MDHEN, CDR2 SYDVKM. V lost 7 bases and J 6 bases, leaving 10 bases between the germline ends. CDR3 amino acids: CASTTVGEQYF. CDR3 DNA sequence: TGTGCCAGCACTACCGTGGGCGAGCAGTACTTC.

The V call is TRBV20-1, the J call TRBJ2-7; D ambiguous. V was clipped by 1 base and J by 2 bases, with 9 bases between them. This CDR3 is built from 13 residues. Per the germline V gene, CDR1 is DFQATT and CDR2 is SNEGSKA (reference sequence). The CDR3 reads CSARVQVTYEQYF. In DNA form, the CDR3 reads TGCAGTGCTAGAGTGCAAGTTACCTACGAGCAGTACTTC.

This clonotype has only a few counts. The rearrangement links TRBV7-6 to TRBJ1-6; D is possibly TRBD1 (5 bases). CDR1 is SGHVS, CDR2 FNYEAQ, per germline. The CDR3 sequence is 15 residues long. V was clipped by 2 bases and J by 5 bases, with 10 bases between them. This chain's CDR3 is CASSLWDGDNSPLHF. The CDR3 nucleotides read TGTGCCAGCAGCTTATGGGACGGGGATAATTCACCCCTCCACTTT.

V and J are TRBV2 and TRBJ2-2, with unresolved D. Looked up from germline, CDR1 is SNHLY and CDR2 is FYNNEI. This CDR3 has 13 amino acids. The germline V and J ends were trimmed by 5 bases and 6 bases, with 10 bases remaining between them. CDR3: CASSPDGPGELFF. DNA for the CDR3: TGTGCCAGCAGTCCCGACGGACCCGGGGAGCTGTTTTTT.

The table lists this clonotype with many counts. V is TRBV5-1 and J is TRBJ2-3, with 9 bases aligning to TRBD1. V lost 7 bases, J lost 3 bases, and 6 bases stayed unmatched. The CDR3 has 14 amino acids. Germline assignment: CDR1 SGHRS and CDR2 YFSETQ. CDR3 protein: CASLQGQGTDTQYF. The CDR3 DNA is TGCGCCAGCCTACAGGGACAGGGAACAGATACGCAGTATTTT.

This clonotype was recorded many times. J is TRBJ2-1 and V is TRBV27; D possibly corresponds to TRBD2 (7 bases). Per germline, CDR1 MNHEY and CDR2 SMNVEV (reference sequence). Trimming shortened V by 5 bases and J by 6 bases, and 17 bases separated the two germline ends. The CDR3 contains 15 residues. The CDR3, as DNA: TGTGCCAGCAGTGTGAGGCGGGGGCAGGTCAATGAGCAGTTCTTC. Translating it yields CASSVRRGQVNEQFF.

The CDR3 DNA reads as TGCAGTGCTAGGGCTGGGGATACGCAGTATTTT. It encodes CSARAGDTQYF. The V and J genes are TRBV20-1 and TRBJ2-3, with D hard to call. The V and J ends lost 3 bases and 6 bases respectively, with 7 bases between them. This CDR3 comprises 11 residues. From germline, CDR1 is DFQATT and CDR2 SNEGSKA (reference sequence).

This clonotype was seen more than once but under ten times. The chain links TRBV7-3 to TRBJ1-6; 7 bases map to TRBD1. With 1 base clipped from V and 15 bases from J, the junction kept 3 bases outside the gene matches. This CDR3 comprises 12 residues. In germline, CDR1 is SGHTA, CDR2 FQGTGA. As DNA, the CDR3 is TGTGCCAGCAGCTTAAGACAGGGACTCCTCCACTTT. It encodes CASSLRQGLLHF.

Ten or more counts support this clonotype. The CDR3 bases are TGTGCCAGCAGACCTGGGACAGCTAATCAGCCCCAGCATTTT. Protein sequence: CASRPGTANQPQHF. The chain joins TRBV6-5 to TRBJ1-5, with 7 bases identical to TRBD1. Germline V gene lookup returns CDR1 MNHEY and CDR2 SVGAGI. The V gene end was trimmed by 6 bases and the J gene end by 4 bases; junction bases not matched to a gene: 6. The CDR3 consists of 14 residues.

This clonotype was observed at least ten times. J is TRBJ2-2 and V is TRBV5-1, with a weak D call TRBD2 (6 bases). This CDR3 contains 16 residues. The germline CDR1 and CDR2 sequences are SGHRS and YFSETQ. The germline V and J ends were trimmed by 4 bases and 4 bases, with 17 bases remaining between them. This CDR3 reads CASSQTLMTSTGELFF. CDR3 nucleotides: TGCGCCAGCAGCCAGACTCTAATGACTAGCACCGGGGAGCTGTTTTTT.

This clonotype was found a few times. The CDR3 DNA reads as TGTGCCAGCAGCTTCGACCCGGGAAGCACAGGCGGGGAGCTGTTTTTT. It translates to CASSFDPGSTGGELFF. This chain uses TRBV7-3 with TRBJ2-2, with D possibly called TRBD1 or TRBD2 (5 bases each). CDR1 SGHTA and CDR2 FQGTGA come from the germline V gene. CDR3 length: 16 residues. Trimming took off 3 bases at V and 7 bases at J, with 18 bases between the two ends.

At least ten counts were recorded for this clonotype. The V gene is TRBV10-3, the J gene TRBJ2-4; 7 bases match TRBD2. The junction had 8 bases not matched to a gene; V was cut back by 0 bases and J by 0 bases. CDR3 length: 18 amino acids. Germline V CDR1 and CDR2: ENHRY, SYGVKD. The chain's CDR3 is CAISESNSGGLAKNIQYF. CDR3 nucleotide sequence: TGTGCCATCAGTGAGTCGAATTCGGGGGGACTAGCCAAAAACATTCAGTACTTC.

CDR3: CASSLPGQINEKLFF. The CDR3 DNA sequence: TGTGCCAGCAGCCTACCGGGACAGATTAATGAAAAACTGTTTTTT. This chain uses TRBV11-2 with TRBJ1-4; TRBD1 agrees at 7 bases. The trim removed 5 bases at V and 4 bases at J, leaving 7 bases unmatched. The CDR3 totals 15 residues. Germline CDR1 reads SGHAT; CDR2 reads FQNNGV.

This chain uses TRBV7-2 with TRBJ2-5; D not certain. The ends were cut back, 1 base at V and 0 bases at J, with 12 bases in the middle. Looked up from germline, CDR1 is SGHTA and CDR2 is FQGNSA. This CDR3 has 16 residues. The CDR3 DNA reads as TGTGCCAGCAGCTTAGTTGCCCCTACCAACCAAGAGACCCAGTACTTC. Translated: CASSLVAPTNQETQYF.

This clonotype was counted only a few times. The gene calls are TRBV3-1 and TRBJ2-1; 12 bases align to TRBD2. This CDR3 comprises 16 residues. CDR1 LGHDT and CDR2 YNNKEL come from the germline V gene (reference sequence). The V gene end was trimmed by 1 base and the J gene end by 5 bases; junction bases not matched to a gene: 3. Here the CDR3 reads CASSQGRLAGDNEQFF. The CDR3 coding sequence is TGTGCCAGCAGCCAAGGACGACTAGCGGGGGACAATGAGCAGTTCTTC.

V gene TRBV5-8 combines with J gene TRBJ2-1; no reliable D call. This CDR3 is built from 19 residues. CDR1 is SGHTS and CDR2 is YDEGEE in the germline V gene. Trimming removed 1 base at V and 1 base at J, with 21 bases between. In DNA form, the CDR3 reads TGTGCCAGCAGCTTGATTTTAACCGGATCCTCCCTTTCCTACAATGAGCAGTTCTTC. Its translation is CASSLILTGSSLSYNEQFF. The complete variable domain, with remaining parts taken from reference TRBV5-8 and TRBJ2-1, reads EAGVTQSPTHLIKTRGQQATLRCSPISGHTSVYWYQQALGLGLQFLLWYDEGEERNRGNFPPRFSGRQFPNYSSELNVNALELEDSALYLCASSLILTGSSLSYNEQFFGPGTRLTVL.

The chain links TRBV27 to TRBJ1-1; D remains ambiguous. This CDR3 spans 15 amino acids. The ends were cut back, 2 bases at V and 1 base at J, with 11 bases in the middle. CDR1 and CDR2 from the germline V gene are MNHEY and SMNVEV (reference sequence). The CDR3 here is CASSLGLRANTEAFF. CDR3 DNA sequence: TGTGCCAGCAGTTTAGGGCTTAGGGCGAACACTGAAGCTTTCTTT.

This clonotype has a handful of counts. The chain carries TRBV20-1 and TRBJ2-7; TRBD1 matches at 10 bases. With V trimmed by 4 bases and J by 5 bases, 8 bases remained unmatched. Germline assignment: CDR1 DFQATT and CDR2 SNEGSKA (reference sequence). The CDR3 sequence is 14 residues long. CDR3 sequence (DNA): TGCAGTGCTACATGGACAGGGGGGTCCCACGAGCAGTACTTC. This encodes CSATWTGGSHEQYF.

The chain links TRBV7-3 to TRBJ2-2; TRBD2 might be the D (5 bases). V was pared by 6 bases and J by 2 bases, with 13 bases between. CDR3 length: 15 residues. Germline CDR1 and CDR2: SGHTA and FQGTGA. This CDR3 is CASSRSGINTGELFF. CDR3 in DNA: TGTGCCAGCAGTCGGAGCGGAATCAACACCGGGGAGCTGTTTTTT.

This clonotype was seen only a few times. The rearrangement uses TRBV28 and TRBJ2-1; 7 positions agree with TRBD2. V was pared by 2 bases and J by 8 bases, with 12 bases of the junction left unmatched. Germline V gives CDR1 MDHEN, CDR2 SYDVKM. The CDR3 length is 16 residues. CDR3 residues: CASSLPGGSSMHEQFF. CDR3 nucleotides: TGTGCCAGCAGTTTACCGGGCGGGAGTAGTATGCATGAGCAGTTCTTC.